This is a list of T cell receptor beta chains from one sample in a study of CD8 T cells in ankylosing spondylitis. TCRdb independently ran MiXCR on the 5' RACE reads; one entry per CDR3 protein. The repertoire consists of about 230,000 distinct CDR3 sequences, with 8% to 9% occurring once and the leading ten covering 4% to 5.5%. Material: blood, either unsorted or a sorted T cell fraction (not recorded which). These receptors came from a female donor with ankylosing spondylitis or in good health (not recorded which). The CDR3 runs from the conserved cysteine through the conserved F or W. Fields, in order: CDR3 protein, CDR3 DNA, clone size, D gene, J gene, V gene. The D gene is left open where the match is weak. Clone size, where shown, is once, few, many, or a class for clones that have expanded.

CASWDRGLNQPQHF | TGTGCCAGCTGGGACAGGGGACTCAATCAGCCCCAGCATTTT | many | TRBD1 | TRBJ1-5 | TRBV10-3
CASSVWTVNTGELFF | TGTGCCAGCAGCGTATGGACAGTGAACACCGGGGAGCTGTTTTTT | many | . | TRBJ2-2 | TRBV11-2
CASSAVAGAGDTQYF | TGTGCCAGCAGTGCTGTAGCGGGAGCAGGGGATACGCAGTATTTT | many | TRBD2 | TRBJ2-3 | TRBV2
CASSLRLAGAEQYF | TGTGCCAGCAGCCTCCGACTAGCGGGAGCCGAGCAGTACTTC | many | TRBD2 | TRBJ2-7 | TRBV3-1
CASSLESSSTDTQYF | TGCGCCAGCAGCTTGGAAAGCTCTAGCACAGATACGCAGTATTTT | many | . | TRBJ2-3 | TRBV5-1
CASRDQGRSDEQYF | TGTGCCAGCAGGGACCAGGGTAGGTCTGACGAGCAGTACTTC | many | . | TRBJ2-7 | TRBV25-1
CAWGPKREKNEQFF | TGTGCCTGGGGCCCTAAGCGGGAAAAGAATGAGCAGTTCTTC | . | TRBD2 | TRBJ2-1 | TRBV30
CASSFRGGRYNEQFF | TGTGCCAGCAGCTTCCGGGGAGGGAGGTACAATGAGCAGTTCTTC | . | TRBD2 | TRBJ2-1 | TRBV7-9
CASIPQDRYEQYF | TGTGCCAGTATTCCGCAGGACCGCTACGAGCAGTACTTC | many | . | TRBJ2-7 | TRBV28
CASGLDWGTESSGANVLTF | TGTGCTAGTGGTTTGGACTGGGGGACAGAGAGCTCTGGGGCCAACGTCCTGACTTTC | many | TRBD1 | TRBJ2-6 | TRBV12-5
CASSFGIRAGNTIYF | TGTGCCAGCAGCTTTGGCATCCGGGCGGGAAACACCATATATTTT | . | . | TRBJ1-3 | TRBV7-2
CASSFWRGEETQYF | TGTGCCAGCAGCTTTTGGCGGGGGGAAGAGACCCAGTACTTC | many | TRBD2 | TRBJ2-5 | TRBV5-5
CARWGRGYNEQFF | TGCGCCAGGTGGGGCAGGGGCTACAATGAGCAGTTCTTC | many | . | TRBJ2-1 | TRBV5-1
CASSSGRALGSYNEQFF | TGTGCCAGCAGTTCGGGACGGGCTCTAGGCTCCTACAATGAGCAGTTCTTC | many | . | TRBJ2-1 | TRBV6-5
CASSRVQGLEQYF | TGCGCCAGCAGCCGCGTTCAGGGGCTGGAGCAGTACTTC | many | . | TRBJ2-7 | TRBV4-3
CASSPPSVNGYTF | TGTGCCAGCTCACCACCGAGCGTAAATGGCTACACCTTC | many | . | TRBJ1-2 | TRBV18
CASSLASGLQYEQYF | TGCGCCAGCAGCTTGGCCTCCGGGCTGCAATACGAGCAGTACTTC | many | . | TRBJ2-7 | TRBV5-1
CASRDTAPNTEAFF | TGTGCCAGCAGAGACACGGCCCCGAACACTGAAGCTTTCTTT | many | . | TRBJ1-1 | TRBV6-1
CASSFAPASEQFF | TGTGCCAGCAGCTTCGCTCCAGCTTCTGAGCAGTTCTTC | . | . | TRBJ2-1 | TRBV7-2
CASSQDLGGTVNQPQHF | TGCGCCAGCAGCCAAGATCTCGGCGGGACAGTCAATCAGCCCCAGCATTTT | few | TRBD1 | TRBJ1-5 | TRBV4-3
CSARDPARTDTQYF | TGCAGTGCTAGAGATCCTGCTCGCACAGATACGCAGTATTTT | many | . | TRBJ2-3 | TRBV20-1
CAIWVDRRYGYTF | TGTGCCATCTGGGTGGACAGGCGCTATGGCTACACCTTC | many | TRBD1 | TRBJ1-2 | TRBV10-3
CASSLVNSPLHF | TGTGCCAGCAGCTTAGTGAATTCACCCCTCCACTTT | . | . | TRBJ1-6 | TRBV7-9